The clone carrying this T cell receptor beta chain was recorded only once. These data belong to a study of shared clonotypes between healthy human individuals. In the study overall: Used for every donor were three CD4 naive, three CD4 memory, two CD8 naive and one CD8 memory plate.

Generated by immunoSEQ multiplex PCR, the TCRdb table keeps only in-frame clones and is missing some. The table shows roughly 1.4 million clones, with 98% occurring only once. Subsets obtained from CD4+ cells comprised CD45RA+ naive and CD45RA-negative memory cells. This CDR3 is 15 amino acids long. Germline CDR1 reads KGHSH; CDR2 reads LQKENI. V lost 0 bases and J 1 base, leaving 9 bases between the germline ends. The chain combines TRBV18 with TRBJ1-2, with D perhaps TRBD1 (5 bases). Sequencing used naive CD4+ T cells sorted from blood. The subset was: CD45RA+ positively selected. The source is a man younger than 40 in good health. In DNA form, the CDR3 reads TGTGCCAGCTCACCACCTCAGGGATATAACTATGGCTACACCTTC. It translates to CASSPPQGYNYGYTF. The whole variable domain, filled in from reference TRBV18 and TRBJ1-2, reads NAGVMQNPRHLVRRRGQEARLRCSPMKGHSHVYWYRQLPEEGLKFMVYLQKENIIDESGMPKERFSAEFPKEGPSILRIQQVVRGDSAAYFCASSPPQGYNYGYTFGSGTRLTVV.